This T cell receptor (beta chain) was obtained from a study of CD8 T cells in ankylosing spondylitis (dated by TCRdb to about 2017). Background on the whole study: The study set out to find disease-linked TCR variants by profiling T cell receptor beta repertoires in ankylosing spondylitis patients and healthy donors. In total, the full study cohort was made up of 108 healthy donors and 25 ankylosing spondylitis patients. Samples of peripheral blood were taken, and for ankylosing spondylitis patients, synovial fluid was collected as well. General findings and caveats noted by the study authors: The disease-linked clones showed a CD8+ phenotype and occurred at relatively low frequencies in peripheral blood. According to the report, matched synovial fluid samples from ankylosing spondylitis patients were significantly enriched for the disease-linked clones. Some motif variants were previously reported in synovial fluid and blood of reactive arthritis patients, suggesting common disease-initiation mechanisms. A TCR beta motif made up of several highly homologous amino acid variants appeared to be characteristic of blood from ankylosing spondylitis patients.

V has 3 bases trimmed and J has 7 bases trimmed; junction bases matching no gene number 7. The germline V gene yields ENHRY for CDR1 and SYGVKD for CDR2. The CDR3 extends over 15 residues, inclusive of both ends. The sequence is cut down to CDR3 DNA, 45 bases in frame from base 1. As concerns this clonotype: Its recognized antigen is unknown. A much bigger clone sits one base away, suggesting this may be a read error. The CDR3 end shows no conserved phenylalanine or tryptophan, and so a read error is likely.

Sequencing was performed on an Illumina HiSeq 2500. Quantitative 5'-RACE with molecular barcodes was used to prepare TCR beta libraries. As for the original processing: Disease-linked TCR variants were identified with a new computational method built on a probabilistic model of VDJ rearrangement. In TCRdb, the public reads were trimmed at Q25 with fastp and aligned with MiXCR, with productive beta chains retained. Rows are unified per CDR3 protein, each entry keeping the most common DNA and genes. In this record, the V and J calls reflect TCRdb's handling and not the investigators' own analysis. This sample lists around 230,000 distinct CDR3 sequences; around 7.8% were detected once. Almost 7% of the sample rests with the top ten.

The rearrangement joined TRBV10-3 to TRBJ2-1; 9 middle bases align to TRBD1. The sample consisted of blood, either unsorted or a sorted T cell fraction (not recorded which). The clonotype was recovered from a male donor with ankylosing spondylitis or in good health (not recorded which). The DNA reads as follows: TGTGCCATCAGTGATTACGGGACAGGGAGTAATGAGCAGTTCTAC. Its protein reads: CAISDYGTGSNEQFY.